What follows are 20 T cell receptor beta chains derived from one specimen sequenced in a study of blood T cell repertoires in COVID-19. Some clones are missing from TCRdb's copy, which holds only in-frame ones; the method was immunoSEQ multiplex PCR. In the table there are around 130,000 clones, more than 80% of which are singletons. The sequencing input was peripheral blood. The receptors were gathered from a man between 65 and 79 years old with active or convalescent COVID-19.

The chain employs TRBV28 and TRBJ1-5; D perhaps matches TRBD1 (5 bases). V lost 7 bases to trimming and J lost 2 bases, with 15 bases between them. The CDR3 is made up of 15 amino acids. CDR1 and CDR2 (germline): MDHEN, SYDVKM. This CDR3 reads CASNSPTAGNQPQHF. The CDR3 region has the DNA TGTGCCAGCAATTCACCGACAGCCGGCAATCAGCCCCAGCATTTT.

The chain is built from TRBV29-1 and TRBJ2-5; weak D call: TRBD1 (6 bases). Germline V gene data show CDR1 as SQVTM and CDR2 as ANQGSEA. This CDR3 region has 13 residues. V lost 2 bases to trimming and J lost 4 bases, with 11 bases between them. The DNA of the CDR3 is TGCAGCGTTGAAAGTTCCAGGGGAGAGACCCAGTACTTC. Translating it yields CSVESSRGETQYF.

The chain employs TRBV6-5 and TRBJ2-7; D is perhaps TRBD1 (6 bases). This CDR3 has 15 amino acids. CDR1 and CDR2 (germline): MNHEY, SVGAGI. Trimming cost V 5 bases and J 4 bases, with 18 bases left between them. The CDR3 bases are TGTGCCAGCAGTCGTCCCGGGACATCTTCATACGAGCAGTACTTC. Amino acids: CASSRPGTSSYEQYF.

The J gene is TRBJ2-6, the V gene TRBV30, with 12 bases identical to TRBD1. V lost 8 bases and J lost 1; bases outside the gene matches: 9. Germline values: CDR1 GTSNPN, CDR2 SVGIG (reference sequence). This CDR3 spans 17 amino acids. The CDR3 region is CALHRDRGRSGANVLTF. As DNA, the CDR3 is TGTGCCCTTCACCGGGACAGGGGGCGATCTGGGGCCAACGTCCTGACTTTC.

V is TRBV3-1 (or the pseudogene TRBV3-2) and J is TRBJ2-7; 7 bases agree with TRBD2. From germline, CDR1 is LGHDT and CDR2 YNNKEL (reference sequence). There are 14 residues in the CDR3. After removal of 6 bases from V and 7 bases from J, the junction contained 12 bases not matched to a gene. The CDR3 region is CASRTAGAGPEQYF. Here the CDR3 DNA reads TGTGCCAGCAGGACCGCGGGAGCGGGACCGGAGCAGTACTTC.

V is TRBV7-9 and J is TRBJ1-3; possibly TRBD1 for D (5 bases). The germline CDR1 and CDR2 sequences are SEHNR and FQNEAQ (reference sequence). The CDR3 spans 16 residues. V was cut by 4 bases and J by 3 bases, with 16 bases left in between. For the CDR3, the DNA is TGTGCCAGCAGCTCGGAAAATAGGAGGGGTGGAAACACCATATATTTT. This codes for CASSSENRRGGNTIYF.

This clone was detected once. This rearrangement joins TRBV2 to TRBJ1-2; D ambiguous. This CDR3 comprises 13 residues. The V gene lost 6 bases and the J gene lost 4 bases, with 12 bases spanning the gap. The germline V gene has CDR1 SNHLY and CDR2 FYNNEI. The CDR3 DNA sequence: TGTGCCAGCAGCGCAGACTTTTCCTATGGCTACACCTTC. Translating it yields CASSADFSYGYTF.

The genes are TRBV9 and TRBJ2-7, with D possibly TRBD2 on 6 matching bases. CDR1 is SGDLS, CDR2 YYNGEE, per germline. There are 15 residues in the CDR3. The V end lost 4 bases, the J end lost 2 bases, and 16 bases lay between the germline ends. This CDR3 is CASSPGMGGTYEQYF. The DNA of the CDR3 is TGTGCCAGCAGCCCAGGGATGGGGGGAACCTACGAGCAGTACTTC.

V gene TRBV27 combines with J gene TRBJ1-1; a possible D gene is TRBD1 (5 bases). Germline V gives CDR1 MNHEY, CDR2 SMNVEV (reference sequence). This CDR3 contains 15 residues. V lost 6 bases and J lost 4, with 18 bases in between. Here the CDR3 DNA reads TGTGCCAGCAGATCGGGCCAAACGGGGGGCACTGAAGCTTTCTTT. Residues: CASRSGQTGGTEAFF.

The chain uses TRBV28 and TRBJ1-2; D uncertain. The CDR3 length is 12 residues. Germline CDR1 reads MDHEN; CDR2 reads SYDVKM. Trimming shortened V by 6 bases and J by 8 bases, and 13 bases separated the two germline ends. The chain's CDR3 is CASSLRGQGYTF. CDR3 in DNA: TGTGCCAGCAGCCTTCGCGGGCAGGGCTACACCTTC.

This chain links TRBV28 with TRBJ1-1; tentative D call: TRBD1 (6 bases). The V and J ends lost 3 bases and 1 base respectively, with 12 bases between them. The CDR3 spans 15 residues. Germline loops: CDR1 MDHEN, CDR2 SYDVKM. The CDR3 sequence: CASSFRGNWNTEAFF. The CDR3 coding sequence is TGTGCCAGCAGTTTCAGGGGAAATTGGAACACTGAAGCTTTCTTT.

V gene TRBV30 combines with J gene TRBJ1-3; D gene ambiguous. The CDR3 loop spans 13 amino acids. Germline V gene lookup returns CDR1 GTSNPN and CDR2 SVGIG (reference sequence). V was cut by 6 bases and J by 1 base, with 10 bases left in between. The CDR3 coding sequence is TGTGCCTGCGCCAGTCAGTCTGGAAACACCATATATTTT. Protein product: CACASQSGNTIYF.

The rearrangement uses TRBV11-2 and TRBJ1-3, with TRBD1 as a possible D gene (6 bases). This CDR3 contains 15 residues. Per the germline V gene, CDR1 is SGHAT and CDR2 is FQNNGV. The V end lost 5 bases, the J end lost 4 bases, and 15 bases lay between the germline ends. CDR3 loop: CASSPYGGSGNTIYF. Written as DNA, the CDR3 is TGTGCCAGCAGCCCTTATGGGGGCTCCGGAAACACCATATATTTT.

V is TRBV6-2 or TRBV6-3 and J is TRBJ2-5; 8 positions match TRBD2. V dropped 4 bases and J dropped 3; count of bases not matched to a gene: 7. Germline loops: CDR1 MNHEY, CDR2 SVGEGT. CDR3 length: 15 amino acids. This CDR3 reads CASSSPGTSKETQYF. The CDR3 nucleotides are TGTGCCAGCAGTTCCCCCGGGACTAGTAAAGAGACCCAGTACTTC.

This clone has only one observation. This chain links TRBV3-1 (or the pseudogene TRBV3-2) with TRBJ1-2, with 8 bases identical to TRBD1. Germline CDR1 and CDR2: LGHDT and YNNKEL (reference sequence). The length of the CDR3 is 14 residues. Trimming took 0 bases from V and 9 from J; bases not matched to a gene: 6. The CDR3, as DNA: TGTGCCAGCAGCCAAGATAGAACAGGGGGTAGCTACACCTTC. Translated: CASSQDRTGGSYTF.

The gene calls are TRBV19 and TRBJ1-2, with 8 bases that match TRBD1. The V gene's germline CDR1 is LNHDA and CDR2 SQIVND (reference sequence). The CDR3 is 13 amino acids. The V and J ends lost 4 bases and 8 bases, in that order; junction bases with no gene match: 6. The CDR3 DNA reads as TGTGCCAGTAGTAAACAGGGGGAAGGAGGCTACACCTTC. Its protein product is CASSKQGEGGYTF.

J is TRBJ2-7 and V is TRBV2; 7 nucleotides match TRBD1. The germline CDR1 and CDR2 sequences are SNHLY and FYNNEI. V was pared by 7 bases and J by 0 bases, with 6 bases of the junction left unmatched. CDR3 length: 14 residues. CDR3 coding DNA: TGTGCCAGCATCAGGACAGGTAGCTCCTACGAGCAGTACTTC. It translates to CASIRTGSSYEQYF.

The genes are TRBV10-1 and TRBJ1-1; TRBD1 matches at 7 bases. This CDR3 region has 13 residues. Looked up from germline, CDR1 is WNHNN and CDR2 is SYGVQD (reference sequence). Trimming removed 10 bases from V and 0 bases from J; junction bases left unmatched: 5. The CDR3 DNA is TGCGCCACCAGGGGGACAGTGAACACTGAAGCTTTCTTT. This gives the protein CATRGTVNTEAFF.

The rearrangement joins TRBV6-6 to TRBJ1-2, with 7 bases identical to TRBD1. CDR3 length: 14 residues. Losses at the gene ends were 6 bases for V and 0 bases for J; bases not matched to a gene: 4. Germline-derived CDR1 and CDR2 are MNHNY and SVGAGI (reference sequence). CDR3 region: CASSQTGTNYGYTF. The CDR3, as DNA: TGTGCCAGCAGCCAGACAGGGACTAACTATGGCTACACCTTC.

The V call is TRBV7-6, the J call TRBJ2-7; no clear D gene. Deletions cut 2 bases from V and 1 base from J, with 12 bases between. The germline CDR1 and CDR2 sequences are SGHVS and FNYEAQ. The CDR3 has 15 residues. CDR3 coding DNA: TGTGCCAGCAGCTTAACGGCTAGTGGGTCCTACGAGCAGTACTTC. Its translation: CASSLTASGSYEQYF. Using reference TRBV7-6 and TRBJ2-7 for the parts outside the CDR3, the full variable domain is GAGVSQSPRYKVTKRGQDVALRCDPISGHVSLYWYRQALGQGPEFLTYFNYEAQQDKSGLPNDRFSAERPEGSISTLTIQRTEQRDSAMYRCASSLTASGSYEQYFGPGTRLTVT.